What follows describes a single T cell receptor (beta chain). Its cognate antigen is unknown. CDR1 and CDR2 (germline): MNHEY, SMNVEV (reference sequence). The CDR3 spans 13 residues. By phenotype, naive CD8+ T cells were CD45RO-CCR7+CD27+CD95-. This entry belongs to a study of CXCR3-negative and CXCR3-positive naive CD8 T cells. Broader study findings: TRB CDR3 properties served as the basis for inferring TCR strength, and surface CD5 was comparable between naive subsets. Naive cells positive for CXCR3 carried more hydrophobic TRB CDR3s than CXCR3-negative ones.

Each TRB cDNA library was prepared by 5' RACE (with UMI labels). TCRdb reprocessed the 5' RACE reads, keeping one entry per CDR3 protein, no DNA. The listing records around 150,000 distinct CDR3 sequences. What was sequenced was naive CXCR3+ CD8+ T cells from blood. Subset reported: CD45RO-CCR7+CD27+CD95- naive CD8+ T cells expressing CXCR3 (TNR3+). The clonotype was recovered from a human donor in good health. Some clones in this sample may be carry-over from other donors' samples. V and J are TRBV27 and TRBJ1-6; TCRdb lists TRBD1, though no DNA is available to test this call. CDR3 loop: CASRPGGTAPLHF.